The T cell receptor beta chain under discussion was sequenced for a study of regulatory T cells in long-lasting Graves disease. Investigators prepared the TCR beta libraries by applying iRepertoire HTBI primers and Arm-PCR of CDR3 regions. Under the authors' procedure: In the combined samples, 62 TRBV and 14 to 15 TRBJ segments were identified. TCRdb analysed the multiplex PCR reads with MiXCR anew, one entry per CDR3 protein. The V and J calls here are based on TCRdb, not the publication. The sample has 400,000 to 450,000 distinct CDR3 sequences, about 25% seen once. This sample's time point: persistent/refractory GD, antithyroid drugs over 5 years with positive TRAb. PBMC-extracted RNA yielded the TCR library. The CDR3 has 12 residues. Per the germline V gene, CDR1 is MDHEN and CDR2 is SYDVKM. Unmatched junction bases numbered 4, after V lost 7 bases and J lost 6 bases. This clonotype was counted at least ten times. The antigen is not known.

Study-wide points: No thyroid tissue was studied; the work used peripheral blood only.

This clonotype was obtained from a female donor with Graves disease. The specimen comprised peripheral blood mononuclear cells (PBMCs), sampled when the disease was refractory, from a patient treated with antithyroid drugs. J is TRBJ1-2 and V is TRBV28; 8 nucleotides align to TRBD1. CDR3 sequence: CASTRTGNGYTF. CDR3 in DNA: TGTGCCAGCACCAGGACAGGGAATGGCTACACCTTC.